The subject of this entry is one T cell receptor beta chain. No cognate antigen has been identified for it. No quality values exist for individual bases; no much larger clone is one base distant. Following the manufacturer's recommendations, the immunoSEQ kit was used to generate TCR beta libraries from genomic DNA. To prepare libraries, a first multiplex PCR with proprietary primers was run, followed by a second PCR that added unique barcodes, and a bead cleanup was done after each round. A positive control reaction and a negative control reaction, both provided in the kit, were run with every batch of samples. The final libraries were assessed on an Agilent 4200 TapeStation D1000 ScreenTape, pooled by volume, and quantified by qPCR. Sequencing was performed on an Illumina NextSeq500 with a MidOutput 150-cycle cartridge, and 156 Read1 and 15 Index1 cycles were run with kit custom primers. The pooled library was loaded at around 0.93 pM with about 18% PhiX control spiked in. The study's processing was this. Vendor-processed data were analyzed in R, and a clonotype was defined as all T cells sharing the same CDR3 nucleotide sequence. For clone abundance analyses, frequencies were normalized to the 10,000 most abundant clones in each sample. Before analysis, public T cell clones were removed, and these numbered fewer than six per sample on average. The dominant motif analysis was done with ImmunoMap using the PAM10 matrix, a gap penalty of 30, and a homology threshold of 0.3, and motifs with a cumulative frequency of at least 0.01 were considered dominant. An abundance difference of at least 32-fold between compartments was the criterion for calling clonotypes tumor-enriched or baseline blood-enriched. Tumor-blood repertoire similarity was measured with the Baroni-Urbani and Buser coefficient, and groups were compared using two-tailed Wilcoxon tests in R. The table comes from immuneACCESS by way of TCRdb, which keeps in-frame sequences with V and J called. Part of the clones is missing from these tables; in studies checked, under half for an unresolved V gene and the rest for unknown reasons. V and J calls and clone size come straight from that table; D and trimming were deduced from the DNA. The sample table shows 15,000 to 20,000 clones, and about 50% are seen once. The top ten clonotypes cover around 11% of the sample.

The sample's time point label is to be understood as: tumor resected at nephrectomy. The intended sense of this specimen's treatment or condition label: 15 Gy SBRT to primary tumor, nephrectomy 4 weeks later. The samples were obtained from a clinical trial, where primary renal cell carcinomas were treated with 15 Gy stereotactic body radiation therapy and then removed by nephrectomy 4 weeks afterward. Renal cell carcinoma with clear cell pathology was present in all patients. The tumors were dissociated mechanically, digested with collagenase/hyaluronidase at 37 degrees C, processed in gentleMACS C tubes, and kept in liquid nitrogen. Genomic DNA for TCR sequencing was prepared using the QIAamp DNA Blood Mini Kit (Qiagen). Only samples passing all quality control checks were included in the analyses. The data were taken from a study of radiation and T cells in renal cell carcinoma (dated by TCRdb to 2020 to 2021). With regard to the full study: In total, 50 or so samples, comprising 26 tumors and around 27 peripheral blood samples, were subjected to TCR beta sequencing. A total of about 4 million unique CDR3 nucleotide sequences, encoding 2.8 million or so unique CDR3 amino acid sequences, were found across all 53 samples.

The paper as a whole reports these results and caveats: Top tumor clonotypes rose in blood from baseline to 2 weeks post-radiation, then contracted by 4 weeks, suggesting transient expansion of tumor-resident clones. Effects of radiation dose or scheduling on the TCR repertoire could not be addressed with the single-armed trial design. A greater number of dominant CDR3 motifs was detected in irradiated tumors than in control tumors, and a larger share of the repertoire was occupied by these motifs in irradiated tumors than in control tumors. Because pretreatment tumor biopsies were not available, the baseline intratumoral presence of clonotypes could not be determined. Compared with controls, irradiated tumors had higher TCR clonality, as the top 100 clonotypes made up an average of around 50% of the repertoire, versus around 45% in nephrectomy-only tumors. Only small tumor regions of about 1 g were available, so intratumoral heterogeneity was not captured.

From the germline V gene, CDR1 is SNHLY and CDR2 is FYNNEI. The CDR3 runs 12 residues from the cysteine to the phenylalanine. Of all the DNA, just the CDR3 is kept, 36 bases in frame from base 1. V and J lose 5 bases and 3 bases, and a span of 7 bases separates them. The sequence links TRBV2 to TRBJ2-5; the D gene is unclear. The sample was tumor tissue, taken from a patient whose treatment included radiotherapy and nephrectomy. The receptor was derived from a man aged 50-60 years with renal cell carcinoma. The DNA sequence is given as TGTGCCAGCAGTTTCGTAGAAGAGACCCAGTACTTC. Protein translation: CASSFVEETQYF.